Below, 2 T cell receptor beta chains from the same sample are listed, as sequenced in a study of OX40 agonist ivuxolimab in advanced cancers. Only in-frame clones appear in the TCRdb table, and some are missing; sequencing was by immunoSEQ multiplex PCR. Altogether roughly 68,000 clones are present, less than 95% being singletons, with the ten largest covering 1% to 1.2%. The sample was CD4+ or CD8+ T cells sorted from blood, taken in a trial of the OX40 agonist ivuxolimab. These TCRs come from an adult with an advanced solid tumor such as melanoma, head and neck, liver or kidney cancer.

The rearrangement uses TRBV10-3 and TRBJ2-7; D remains unclear. V dropped 3 bases and J dropped 6 bases, with 12 bases sitting between them. The CDR3 contains 13 residues. The V gene's germline CDR1 is ENHRY and CDR2 SYGVKD. The CDR3 is CAISDPGSVEQYF. The DNA for the CDR3 is TGTGCCATCAGTGACCCCGGGTCCGTCGAGCAGTACTTC.

Turning to this clone: Other DNA sequences within the sample encode an identical CDR3. This chain links TRBV10-2 with TRBJ2-5; D might be TRBD1 (6 bases). The CDR3 is 11 amino acids. Per germline, CDR1 WSHSY and CDR2 SAAADI. Trimming shortened V by 6 bases and J by 5 bases, and 7 bases separated the two germline ends. For the CDR3, the DNA is TGCGCCAGCAGACAGGGTGAGACCCAGTACTTC. This gives the protein CASRQGETQYF.